The T cell receptor beta chain described here comes from a study of beta chain features in type 1 diabetes. Broader study findings: Type 1 diabetes patients had moderately but significantly shorter TCRB CDR3s in all four CD4+ subsets. Fewer junction insertions and more nucleotide deletions appeared in type 1 diabetes patients.

Germline CDR1 and CDR2: SGHTA and FQGNSA. The CDR3 covers 12 residues. V lost 5 bases and J lost 11; bases outside the gene matches: 4. The isolated RNA, all of it, was reverse transcribed, so expressed TCRB transcripts were what got sequenced. The assay was immunoSEQ multiplex PCR, and TCRdb's table has in-frame clones only and misses some. This sample has about 160,000 clones; just over 8% occur once, and the top ten carry around 0.5%. A few counts support this clone. Its target is not known. The clonotype was recovered from a woman aged 18-29 years with type 1 diabetes. The V call is TRBV7-2, the J call TRBJ2-1; 9 bases line up with TRBD1. Material: central memory CD4+ T cells from blood. CDR3 sequence: CASSPGTGKQFF. The CDR3 DNA sequence: TGTGCCAGCAGCCCGGGGACAGGGAAGCAGTTCTTC.